Below, 16 T cell receptor beta chains from the same sample are listed, as sequenced in a study of identifying expanded T cells in peripheral blood. The repertoire was sequenced with immunoSEQ multiplex PCR; TCRdb's copy has only in-frame clones and lacks some. In the table there are some 80,000 clones, about 87% of which are singletons. Sample: blood. Receptor source: a person aged 18 to 75 in good health.

V usage is TRBV7-3 and J usage is TRBJ1-1; 7 bases map to TRBD1. The CDR3 spans 14 residues. With V trimmed by 5 bases and J by 4 bases, 7 bases remained unmatched. Germline V CDR1 and CDR2: SGHTA, FQGTGA. The CDR3 loop reads CASSRRDRGTEAFF. The CDR3 nucleotides read TGTGCCAGCAGCAGACGGGACAGAGGCACTGAAGCTTTCTTT.

The chain joins TRBV29-1 to TRBJ2-1; TRBD2 aligns across 12 bases. V dropped 7 bases and J dropped 5; count of bases not matched to a gene: 21. The germline V gene has CDR1 SQVTM and CDR2 ANQGSEA. The CDR3 contains 19 residues. The CDR3 spells CSAQLSPSGRALSHNEQFF. The DNA of the CDR3 is TGCAGCGCCCAGTTGAGTCCTAGCGGGAGGGCTCTTTCCCACAATGAGCAGTTCTTC.

The rearrangement uses TRBV11-1 and TRBJ1-1; a weak D match, TRBD1 (5 bases). CDR1 and CDR2 (germline): SGHAT, FQDESV (reference sequence). The CDR3 sequence is 16 residues long. Trimming shortened V by 5 bases and J by 1 base, and 17 bases separated the two germline ends. CDR3 nucleotide sequence: TGTGCCAGCAGCCCCCTGCTGGGGACTGGGAACACTGAAGCTTTCTTT. Translation: CASSPLLGTGNTEAFF.

The chain is built from TRBV19 and TRBJ2-7; tentative D call: TRBD1 (5 bases). V lost 11 bases and J lost 2, with 16 bases in between. The length of the CDR3 is 13 residues. Germline V gene data show CDR1 as LNHDA and CDR2 as SQIVND (reference sequence). CDR3 residues: CAVRDKDTYEQYF. The CDR3 bases are TGTGCCGTCCGAGACAAGGACACCTACGAGCAGTACTTC.

The rearrangement uses TRBV30 and TRBJ1-1; 7 bases are a match to TRBD1. V was clipped by 1 base and J by 7 bases; unmatched bases: 3. Germline values: CDR1 GTSNPN, CDR2 SVGIG (reference sequence). The CDR3 is 12 amino acids. CDR3 protein: CAWSGSGGEAFF. The CDR3 DNA is TGTGCCTGGAGTGGCTCAGGGGGTGAAGCTTTCTTT. Supplemented by reference TRBV30 and TRBJ1-1, the full variable domain reads SQTIHQWPATLVQPVGSPLSLECTVEGTSNPNLYWYRQAAGRGLQLLFYSVGIGQISSEVPQNLSASRPQDRQFILSSKKLLLSDSGFYLCAWSGSGGEAFFGQGTRLTVV.

The chain has TRBV7-9 and TRBJ1-1, with a tentative D call TRBD1 (6 bases). The germline V gene encodes CDR1 SEHNR and CDR2 FQNEAQ (reference sequence). The ends were cut back, 5 bases at V and 6 bases at J, with 16 bases in the middle. There are 14 residues in the CDR3. CDR3 nucleotide sequence: TGTGCCAGCAGCGTAACAGGGATACGGCCTGAAGCTTTCTTT. Protein product: CASSVTGIRPEAFF.

The chain has TRBV10-3 and TRBJ2-3; TRBD1 might be the D (5 bases). There are 12 residues in the CDR3. The V and J ends lost 0 bases and 9 bases respectively, with 7 bases between them. Germline CDR1 ENHRY, CDR2 SYGVKD. CDR3 coding DNA: TGTGCCATCAGTGAGTCGTCAGGGACGCAGTATTTT. Its translation: CAISESSGTQYF.

The chain combines TRBV30 with TRBJ1-2; no definite D call. The V gene's germline CDR1 is GTSNPN and CDR2 SVGIG (reference sequence). V shed 3 bases and J shed 2 bases, with 7 bases lying between them. There are 12 residues in the CDR3. The CDR3, as DNA: TGTGCCTGGAGCTTACGGAACTATGGCTACACCTTC. Translating gives CAWSLRNYGYTF.

This chain joins TRBV23-1 and TRBJ1-2; D is ambiguous. TRBV23-1 is classed as an ORF, of uncertain function. Trimming took 3 bases from V and 5 from J, leaving 22 bases between them. The CDR3 is 17 residues long. The CDR3 region has the DNA TGCGCCAGCAGTCAGCAACGAGGACGGGTCGCAGTATATGGCTACACCTTC. Translated, it gives CASSQQRGRVAVYGYTF.

The chain couples TRBV27 to TRBJ2-1; TRBD2 matches at 7 bases. The V gene end was trimmed by 2 bases and the J gene end by 0 bases; junction bases not matched to a gene: 4. The CDR3 is made up of 16 amino acids. Germline lookup yields CDR1 MNHEY and CDR2 SMNVEV (reference sequence). The CDR3 coding sequence is TGTGCCAGCAGTTTAGGAGGCGGGGGCTCCTACAATGAGCAGTTCTTC. As protein: CASSLGGGGSYNEQFF.

The CDR3 is CASGLGGGRLEQFF. CDR3 bases: TGTGCTAGTGGTTTGGGGGGAGGGCGTCTTGAGCAGTTCTTC. The V gene is TRBV12-5, the J gene TRBJ2-1; 7 bases are shared with TRBD2. Germline assignment: CDR1 LGHNT and CDR2 FRNRAP. Trimming removed 1 base from V and 9 bases from J; junction bases left unmatched: 6. CDR3 length: 14 amino acids. The entire variable domain, with the rest obtained from reference TRBV12-5 and TRBJ2-1, is as follows: DARVTQTPRHKVTEMGQEVTMRCQPILGHNTVFWYRQTMMQGLELLAYFRNRAPLDDSGMPKDRFSAEMPDATLATLKIQPSEPRDSAVYFCASGLGGGRLEQFFGPGTRLTVL.

The V call is TRBV5-4, the J call TRBJ2-3; tentatively, D is TRBD2 (5 bases). V shed 3 bases and J shed 3 bases, with 14 bases lying between them. Germline V gene data show CDR1 as SGHNT and CDR2 as YYREEE (reference sequence). The length of the CDR3 is 15 residues. CDR3 nucleotides: TGTGCCAGCAGCTCGTCCCCCGGGGAGACAGATACGCAGTATTTT. Its protein product is CASSSSPGETDTQYF.

The rearrangement uses TRBV5-8 and TRBJ2-7; 13 bases match TRBD2. V dropped 8 bases and J dropped 2; count of bases not matched to a gene: 13. This CDR3 has 17 residues. The germline V gene encodes CDR1 SGHTS and CDR2 YDEGEE. The CDR3 DNA reads as TGTGCCAGTACCGGGACTAGCGGGACTAGCAGACCCTACGAGCAGTACTTC. It is translated as CASTGTSGTSRPYEQYF. Full variable domain (outside the CDR3, taken from reference TRBV5-8 and TRBJ2-7): EAGVTQSPTHLIKTRGQQATLRCSPISGHTSVYWYQQALGLGLQFLLWYDEGEERNRGNFPPRFSGRQFPNYSSELNVNALELEDSALYLCASTGTSGTSRPYEQYFGPGTRLTVT.

The genes are TRBV11-3 and TRBJ2-7, with 10 bases identical to TRBD2. CDR1 is SGHNT, CDR2 YENEEA, per germline. The CDR3 has 15 residues. The trim removed 3 bases at V and 4 bases at J, leaving 6 bases unmatched. The CDR3, as DNA: TGTGCCAGCAGCTTTAAGGGGACTAGCGATTACGAGCAGTACTTC. Translation: CASSFKGTSDYEQYF.

The chain combines TRBV6-4 with TRBJ1-6; TRBD1 matches 7 bases. Germline V gene lookup returns CDR1 MRHNA and CDR2 SNTAGT. The CDR3 spans 16 residues. J gave up 1 base and V 5 bases, and 5 bases lay outside the gene matches. CDR3 in DNA: TGTGCCAGCAGTCATGACAGGGAGTCCTATAATTCACCCCTCCACTTT. Translating gives CASSHDRESYNSPLHF.

This clone has more than one count but fewer than ten. The chain combines TRBV23-1 with TRBJ1-5; D gene ambiguous. Being an ORF, TRBV23-1 has a function that is uncertain. This CDR3 has 16 residues. Trimming left V 2 bases short and J 3 bases short, with 14 bases between. CDR3 nucleotide sequence: TGCGCCAGCAGTCAAGAGGACGGTTGCGACAATCAGCCCCAGCATTTT. This sequence encodes CASSQEDGCDNQPQHF.